The sequence of this T cell receptor (beta chain) was determined in a study of cytomegalovirus exposure and HLA in healthy donors. Study-level findings and limits: Follow-up analysis later connected one missense variant in DCLRE1C with trimming of TCR beta V- and J-genes.

Use of 60 Vbeta and 13 Jbeta primers characterized the PCR. Profiled with immunoSEQ multiplex PCR; TCRdb holds only in-frame clones, not every one. The sample contains about 180,000 clones, 82% of which appear only once. This clone was seen just once. Its cognate antigen is unknown. Each donor was nominally healthy when sampled (though unrecorded immune exposures were likely). The CDR3 length is 15 residues. V was trimmed by 0 bases and J by 5 bases, leaving 14 bases between them. Germline V CDR1 and CDR2: SGDLS, YYNGEE. Sequencing input: PBMCs. The TCR originated in a man aged 35-49 years in good health and CMV-seronegative. The genes are TRBV9 and TRBJ2-5, with D perhaps TRBD1 (6 bases). For the CDR3, the DNA is TGTGCCAGCAGCGTAGGAGATGACAGGATGGAGACCCAGTACTTC. Translated, it gives CASSVGDDRMETQYF. The entire variable domain, with the rest obtained from reference TRBV9 and TRBJ2-5, is as follows: DSGVTQTPKHLITATGQRVTLRCSPRSGDLSVYWYQQSLDQGLQFLIQYYNGEERAKGNILERFSAQQFPDLHSELNLSSLELGDSALYFCASSVGDDRMETQYFGPGTRLLVL.